These 12 T cell receptor beta chains were all obtained from the same sample, sequenced in a study of blood T cell repertoires in COVID-19. Repertoires were generated with immunoSEQ multiplex PCR, while TCRdb's copy carries only in-frame clones and drops some. The sample lists 100,000 to 150,000 clones; about four fifths were seen once. The sequenced sample consisted of peripheral blood. All receptors come from a man in his sixties with acute or convalescent COVID-19.

The chain combines TRBV28 with TRBJ1-1, with unresolved D. This CDR3 has 11 residues. The germline gives CDR1 MDHEN, CDR2 SYDVKM. With 3 bases removed from V and 7 bases from J, the gap between germline ends came to 6 bases. The CDR3 is CASSLVSEAFF. The CDR3 DNA reads TGTGCCAGCAGTTTGGTCAGTGAAGCTTTCTTT.

The chain recombines TRBV27 with TRBJ2-7; weak D call: TRBD1 (5 bases). V lost 7 bases and J 6 bases, leaving 10 bases between the germline ends. The germline V gene encodes CDR1 MNHEY and CDR2 SMNVEV (reference sequence). The CDR3 spans 11 residues. The chain's CDR3 is CASTRGVEQYF. DNA for the CDR3: TGTGCCAGCACAAGGGGCGTCGAGCAGTACTTC.

This chain connects TRBV28 to TRBJ2-3, with 13 bases lining up with TRBD2. V gave up 4 bases and J gave up 7 bases; unmatched junction bases: 14. This CDR3 comprises 18 residues. The germline V gene encodes CDR1 MDHEN and CDR2 SYDVKM. CDR3 nucleotide sequence: TGTGCCAGCAGTTCGTGGACTAGCGGGAGAGGGGGGAGGAATACGCAGTATTTT. Translating it yields CASSSWTSGRGGRNTQYF.

J is TRBJ1-1 and V is TRBV7-9; 11 positions match TRBD1. CDR1 is SEHNR and CDR2 is FQNEAQ in the germline V gene (reference sequence). The CDR3 loop spans 13 amino acids. Trimming at V came to 4 bases and at J to 10 bases, leaving 5 bases not matched to a gene. The CDR3: CASSSGQGAVAFF. The CDR3 nucleotides read TGTGCCAGCAGCTCCGGACAGGGGGCGGTAGCTTTCTTT.

The V and J genes are TRBV10-3 and TRBJ2-1, with TRBD1 identical over 7 bases. V dropped 0 bases and J dropped 0; count of bases not matched to a gene: 5. From germline, CDR1 is ENHRY and CDR2 SYGVKD. The CDR3 consists of 17 residues. The CDR3 coding sequence is TGTGCCATCAGTGAGTCCGGGTACAGGGGCTCCTACAATGAGCAGTTCTTC. It translates to CAISESGYRGSYNEQFF.

The chain carries TRBV27 and TRBJ1-5; D is ambiguous. Trimming shortened V by 3 bases and J by 3 bases, and 12 bases separated the two germline ends. The CDR3 consists of 15 residues. Per the germline V gene, CDR1 is MNHEY and CDR2 is SMNVEV (reference sequence). The CDR3 nucleotides read TGTGCCAGCAGTTTGGATGGAGCAATCAATCAGCCCCAGCATTTT. This gives the protein CASSLDGAINQPQHF.

The chain couples TRBV29-1 to TRBJ2-5; D is possibly TRBD2 (5 bases). V was cut by 3 bases and J by 5 bases, with 16 bases left in between. The length of the CDR3 is 14 residues. Germline assignment: CDR1 SQVTM and CDR2 ANQGSEA. CDR3 protein: CSVEAGSRIETQYF. CDR3 DNA: TGCAGCGTTGAGGCGGGCTCGAGAATTGAGACCCAGTACTTC.

The V call is TRBV6-6, the J call TRBJ1-1; 7 bases agree with TRBD1. The germline gives CDR1 MNHNY, CDR2 SVGAGI (reference sequence). The CDR3 runs to 14 residues. J was trimmed by 3 bases and V by 2 bases; bases with no gene match: 3. Here the CDR3 DNA reads TGTGCCAGCAGTTACGGCGGGACAGACACTGAAGCTTTCTTT. Residues: CASSYGGTDTEAFF.

The chain has TRBV5-1 and TRBJ1-1, with 11 bases identical to TRBD1. This CDR3 is 15 amino acids long. J gave up 7 bases and V 0 bases, and 5 bases lay outside the gene matches. CDR1 and CDR2 (germline): SGHRS, YFSETQ. CDR3 sequence reads: CASSLAPGQGDEAFF. CDR3 nucleotides: TGCGCCAGCAGCTTGGCCCCGGGACAGGGGGATGAAGCTTTCTTT.

The chain joins TRBV7-9 to TRBJ1-3, with D possibly being TRBD1 (5 bases). The germline CDR1 and CDR2 sequences are SEHNR and FQNEAQ (reference sequence). V lost 4 bases and J 0 bases, leaving 13 bases between the germline ends. There are 16 residues in the CDR3. CDR3 coding DNA: TGTGCCAGCAGCTCTCAGGGACTTCACTCTGGAAACACCATATATTTT. This codes for CASSSQGLHSGNTIYF.

Only one count was recorded for this clone. V and J are TRBV19 and TRBJ2-5; 9 nucleotides line up with TRBD1. CDR3 size: 16 residues. Germline-derived CDR1 and CDR2 are LNHDA and SQIVND (reference sequence). The J segment lost 6 bases and the V segment lost 2 bases, leaving 10 bases of the junction unmatched. CDR3 in amino acids: CASSIRGTGGEKTQYF. The CDR3 region has the DNA TGTGCCAGTAGTATAAGGGGCACAGGGGGCGAGAAGACCCAGTACTTC.

J is TRBJ1-4 and V is TRBV6-5, with D possibly being TRBD1 (6 bases). V was trimmed by 5 bases and J by 8 bases, leaving 18 bases between them. This CDR3 has 15 amino acids. Looked up from germline, CDR1 is MNHEY and CDR2 is SVGAGI. CDR3 sequence reads: CASSKSGGHDEKLFF. The CDR3 bases are TGTGCCAGCAGTAAGTCCGGGGGGCATGACGAAAAACTGTTTTTT.